Included here is one TCR beta chain sequence, with context. Its antigen is unidentified. PCR amplification relied on 60 Vbeta primers (plus 13 Jbeta primers). Only in-frame clones appear in the TCRdb table, and some are missing; sequencing was by immunoSEQ multiplex PCR. The data hold 80,000 to 95,000 clones, with 63% observed a single time. The sample belongs to a study of cytomegalovirus exposure and HLA in healthy donors. Study details: A previous analysis identified approximately 120 million unique TCR beta sequences derived from some 200 million T cells. General study points: TCR association rates varied by HLA locus in a later analysis, with DRB1 highest and HLA-C lowest.

This CDR3 region has 14 residues. J lost 5 bases, V lost 5 bases, and 6 bases had no gene match. Germline V gene lookup returns CDR1 MNHNS and CDR2 SASEGT. The sequence derives from a woman aged 25 to 45 in good health and CMV-seronegative. The chain has TRBV6-1 and TRBJ1-1; 9 bases fit TRBD1. The sample consisted of PBMCs. CDR3 coding DNA: TGTGCCAGCAGTATTGACAGGGGGGGGACTGAAGCTTTCTTT. It encodes CASSIDRGGTEAFF.